Listed below are T cell receptor beta chains from one sample, sequenced in a study of T cell responses to AZD1222 COVID-19 vaccine. The method was immunoSEQ multiplex PCR; TCRdb's version includes in-frame clones alone and lacks a portion of them. The sample includes 150,000 to 200,000 clones, approximately 92% of them seen just once. Sequencing was performed on peripheral blood, taken on day 0 of AZD1222 vaccination. These receptors came from an adult in good health. CDR3s include the opening cysteine and the closing phenylalanine or tryptophan. A D gene is named only where the DNA matches it firmly. Only some rows state a clone size, as once, few, many or a class for expanded clones.

CDR3 protein: CASSPPSGANMNTEAFF
CDR3 DNA: TGTGCCAGCTCACCACCGTCGGGGGCGAACATGAACACTGAAGCTTTCTTT
J gene: TRBJ1-1
clone size: NA
D gene: NA
V gene: TRBV18

CDR3 protein: CASSFGLHSSNQPQHF
CDR3 DNA: TGTGCCAGCAGCTTTGGCCTACACTCTTCCAATCAGCCCCAGCATTTT
J gene: TRBJ1-5
clone size: NA
D gene: NA
V gene: TRBV3-1/TRBV3-2

CDR3 protein: CASSPGHIGAFF
CDR3 DNA: TGTGCCAGCAGTCCGGGGCATATAGGAGCTTTCTTT
J gene: TRBJ1-1
clone size: NA
D gene: NA
V gene: TRBV6-5

CDR3 protein: CASSLRGAWGYTF
CDR3 DNA: TGTGCCAGCAGCCTAAGGGGGGCGTGGGGCTACACCTTC
J gene: TRBJ1-2
clone size: few
D gene: NA
V gene: TRBV12-3/TRBV12-4

CDR3 protein: CASSDLRQGVYEQYF
CDR3 DNA: TGTGCCAGCAGTGATCTACGACAGGGGGTCTACGAGCAGTACTTC
J gene: TRBJ2-7
clone size: NA
D gene: TRBD1
V gene: TRBV6-1

CDR3 protein: CASSRQFTSGNTIYF
CDR3 DNA: TGTGCCAGTAGCCGACAGTTTACCTCTGGAAACACCATATATTTT
J gene: TRBJ1-3
clone size: NA
D gene: NA
V gene: TRBV19

CDR3 protein: CASSQETYEQYF
CDR3 DNA: TGTGCCAGCAGCCAAGAAACCTACGAGCAGTACTTC
J gene: TRBJ2-7
clone size: NA
D gene: NA
V gene: TRBV3-1/TRBV3-2

CDR3 protein: CASSQSVGRGTEAFF
CDR3 DNA: TGTGCCAGCAGCCAATCAGTTGGGCGGGGCACTGAAGCTTTCTTT
J gene: TRBJ1-1
clone size: NA
D gene: NA
V gene: TRBV16

CDR3 protein: CAWSYRGIVKNIQYF
CDR3 DNA: TGTGCCTGGAGCTACAGGGGAATAGTCAAAAACATTCAGTACTTC
J gene: TRBJ2-4
clone size: NA
D gene: TRBD1
V gene: TRBV30

CDR3 protein: CASSPGERPHEKLFF
CDR3 DNA: TGTGCCAGCAGCCCAGGTGAGAGGCCACATGAAAAACTGTTTTTT
J gene: TRBJ1-4
clone size: NA
D gene: NA
V gene: TRBV9

CDR3 protein: CASRSQTGNTGELFF
CDR3 DNA: TGCGCCAGCAGATCGCAGACAGGGAACACCGGGGAGCTGTTTTTT
J gene: TRBJ2-2
clone size: NA
D gene: NA
V gene: TRBV5-1

CDR3 protein: CASSLNRGFNYGYTF
CDR3 DNA: TGTGCCAGCAGCCTAAACAGGGGATTTAACTATGGCTACACCTTC
J gene: TRBJ1-2
clone size: NA
D gene: TRBD1
V gene: TRBV7-2

CDR3 protein: CSAVRSGLRNTEAFF
CDR3 DNA: TGCAGCGCTGTCCGTTCGGGACTGAGGAACACTGAAGCTTTCTTT
J gene: TRBJ1-1
clone size: NA
D gene: NA
V gene: TRBV29-1

CDR3 protein: CASGQGSGYGYTF
CDR3 DNA: TGTGCCAGCGGTCAGGGATCGGGCTATGGCTACACCTTC
J gene: TRBJ1-2
clone size: NA
D gene: NA
V gene: TRBV12-3/TRBV12-4

CDR3 protein: CASSPEDSNYGYTF
CDR3 DNA: TGTGCCAGCAGCCCGGAGGACAGTAACTATGGCTACACCTTC
J gene: TRBJ1-2
clone size: NA
D gene: NA
V gene: TRBV5-4

CDR3 protein: CASSLNYDRPFTEAFF
CDR3 DNA: TGTGCCAGCAGCCTAAACTATGACAGACCTTTCACTGAAGCTTTCTTT
J gene: TRBJ1-1
clone size: NA
D gene: NA
V gene: TRBV4-2

CDR3 protein: CASKSMREYNSPLHF
CDR3 DNA: TGTGCCAGTAAGAGTATGAGGGAGTATAATTCACCCCTCCACTTT
J gene: TRBJ1-6
clone size: NA
D gene: NA
V gene: TRBV19

CDR3 protein: CASSESHLEPLHF
CDR3 DNA: TGTGCCAGCAGTGAGTCCCATCTAGAACCCCTCCACTTT
J gene: TRBJ1-6
clone size: once
D gene: NA
V gene: TRBV6-1

CDR3 protein: CAISVPGQGGGEKLFF
CDR3 DNA: TGTGCCATCAGCGTCCCGGGACAGGGAGGGGGGGAAAAACTGTTTTTT
J gene: TRBJ1-4
clone size: NA
D gene: TRBD1
V gene: TRBV10-3

CDR3 protein: CASTPGRGKDGYTF
CDR3 DNA: TGTGCCAGCACCCCGGGTAGGGGTAAGGATGGCTACACCTTC
J gene: TRBJ1-2
clone size: NA
D gene: NA
V gene: TRBV6-5

CDR3 protein: CASSYFGTSGSPGEQFF
CDR3 DNA: TGTGCCAGCAGCTATTTCGGGACTAGCGGGAGTCCCGGTGAGCAGTTCTTC
J gene: TRBJ2-1
clone size: NA
D gene: TRBD2
V gene: TRBV7-2

CDR3 protein: CASSLGARIEKLFF
CDR3 DNA: TGTGCCAGCAGTCTAGGGGCTAGAATTGAAAAACTGTTTTTT
J gene: TRBJ1-4
clone size: NA
D gene: NA
V gene: TRBV5-5